This T cell receptor beta chain was found in a study of T cell responses to AZD1222 COVID-19 vaccine. In its sample, this clone was seen once. The CDR3 contains 16 residues. Germline loops: CDR1 SGHAT, CDR2 FQNNGV. Trimming took 5 bases from V and 7 from J, leaving 23 bases between them. Assay: immunoSEQ multiplex PCR; the TCRdb copy retains only in-frame clones and omits some. The sample lists more than 150,000 clones, approximately 92% seen once, with 10% in the top ten. The specimen was peripheral blood, collected on day 0 of AZD1222 vaccination. The TCR was taken from an adult in good health. V gene TRBV11-2 combines with J gene TRBJ1-2, with D perhaps matching TRBD1 (6 bases). The CDR3 DNA follows: TGTGCCAGCAGCCCGACCCCACAGGGAGGGAGCGGTGGCTACACCTTC. It yields the protein CASSPTPQGGSGGYTF.